This T cell receptor beta chain was captured in a study of T-cell reconstitution after alpha-beta-depleted transplantation in children. Study-wide results and caveats: One year post-transplant, T-cell counts and diversity were largely derived from T cells produced anew. It was surviving recipient T cells and thymic progenitors that gave some patients high TCRbeta diversity at day 60. There were reportedly several hundred expanded graft clones from which alpha-beta T cells came about two months after transplant.

The TCRbeta library was prepared with unique molecular identifiers. TCRdb passed the PCR reads through MiXCR, listing each CDR3 protein once. In the table there are hundreds of thousands of distinct CDR3 sequences, roughly a quarter of which are singletons. About this clonotype: What it recognizes is unknown.

V shed 5 bases and J shed 5 bases, with 22 bases lying between them. This CDR3 region has 17 residues. Germline loops: CDR1 SGHAT, CDR2 FQNNGV. V usage is TRBV11-2 and J usage is TRBJ2-1; no firm D call. The sequence came from a girl aged 2 to 9 with Fanconi anemia, due to receive a stem cell transplant. The source material was PBMCs, sampled before TCRalphabeta/CD19-depleted stem cell transplant. The CDR3 DNA follows: TGTGCCAGCAGCCCCTTTAGTACCGTCGGCAGGAACAATGAGCAGTTCTTC. This translates into CASSPFSTVGRNNEQFF.